Listed below are T cell receptor beta chains from one sample, sequenced in a study of T cell responses to AZD1222 COVID-19 vaccine. Sequencing used immunoSEQ multiplex PCR; TCRdb keeps in-frame clones, though not all of them. The data hold just under 85,000 clones, with about nine tenths observed a single time. Sequenced here: peripheral blood, sampled on day 0 of AZD1222 vaccination. All receptors derive from an adult in good health. Both conserved end residues are part of each CDR3. Each record gives: J gene, V gene, clone size, D gene, CDR3 protein, CDR3 DNA. The D gene is left open where the match is weak. Expanded clones are given a class, and other clones once, few, many or no size at all.

J: TRBJ1-3
V: TRBV29-1
size: NA
D: NA
CDR3: CSVLEGGSGNTIYF
DNA: TGCAGCGTTCTGGAGGGAGGCTCTGGAAACACCATATATTTT

J: TRBJ1-2
V: TRBV10-3
size: NA
D: NA
CDR3: CAISEEQGNYGYTF
DNA: TGTGCCATCAGTGAAGAACAGGGTAACTATGGCTACACCTTC

J: TRBJ2-1
V: TRBV9
size: NA
D: NA
CDR3: CASSVGGIPRNEQFF
DNA: TGTGCCAGCAGCGTAGGGGGTATTCCTCGCAATGAGCAGTTCTTC

J: TRBJ2-7
V: TRBV4-3
size: few
D: TRBD2
CDR3: CASSQVSGSIHEQYF
DNA: TGCGCCAGCAGCCAAGTTAGCGGGAGTATCCACGAGCAGTACTTC

J: TRBJ2-7
V: TRBV29-1
size: NA
D: TRBD1
CDR3: CSAAGDRGYEQYF
DNA: TGCAGCGCTGCCGGTGACAGGGGCTACGAGCAGTACTTC

J: TRBJ2-1
V: TRBV4-1
size: NA
D: NA
CDR3: CASSQAGYNEQFF
DNA: TGCGCCAGCAGCCAAGCAGGGTACAATGAGCAGTTCTTC

J: TRBJ2-7
V: TRBV28
size: NA
D: TRBD1
CDR3: CASSLGGQGGEQYF
DNA: TGTGCCAGCAGTTTGGGGGGACAGGGTGGGGAGCAGTACTTC

J: TRBJ2-1
V: TRBV24-1
size: once
D: TRBD2
CDR3: CASDDSGYSYNEQFF
DNA: TGTGCCTCAGATGATAGCGGGTACTCCTACAATGAGCAGTTCTTC

J: TRBJ2-1
V: TRBV15
size: once
D: TRBD2
CDR3: CATSRELAVYNEQFF
DNA: TGTGCCACCAGCAGAGAGCTAGCGGTATACAATGAGCAGTTCTTC

J: TRBJ2-1
V: TRBV28
size: NA
D: NA
CDR3: CASSSPSGFSYNEQFF
DNA: TGTGCCAGCAGTTCCCCAAGCGGGTTCTCCTACAATGAGCAGTTCTTC

J: TRBJ1-5
V: TRBV5-1
size: NA
D: TRBD1
CDR3: CASSLAGQDWPQHF
DNA: TGCGCCAGCAGCTTGGCCGGACAGGACTGGCCCCAGCATTTT

J: TRBJ2-2
V: TRBV24-1
size: NA
D: TRBD1
CDR3: CATSVRDRVETGELFF
DNA: TGTGCCACCAGTGTCCGGGACAGGGTTGAAACCGGGGAGCTGTTTTTT

J: TRBJ2-3
V: TRBV6-8
size: NA
D: NA
CDR3: CARTLLPALGHGMYRFTDTQYF
DNA: TGTGCCAGGACACTACTTCCAGCCCTGGGACATGGGATGTACCGATTCACAGATACGCAGTATTTT

J: TRBJ1-4
V: TRBV12-5
size: NA
D: NA
CDR3: CASGSSGVKLFF
DNA: TGTGCTAGTGGCAGTTCCGGTGTAAAACTGTTTTTT

J: TRBJ1-5
V: TRBV19
size: few
D: TRBD1
CDR3: CASSSTGGGRSNQPQHF
DNA: TGTGCCAGTAGTTCGACAGGGGGCGGTCGAAGCAATCAGCCCCAGCATTTT

J: TRBJ1-2
V: TRBV6-5
size: NA
D: NA
CDR3: CASSYSGGRNYGYTF
DNA: TGTGCCAGCAGTTACTCCGGGGGGCGAAACTATGGCTACACCTTC